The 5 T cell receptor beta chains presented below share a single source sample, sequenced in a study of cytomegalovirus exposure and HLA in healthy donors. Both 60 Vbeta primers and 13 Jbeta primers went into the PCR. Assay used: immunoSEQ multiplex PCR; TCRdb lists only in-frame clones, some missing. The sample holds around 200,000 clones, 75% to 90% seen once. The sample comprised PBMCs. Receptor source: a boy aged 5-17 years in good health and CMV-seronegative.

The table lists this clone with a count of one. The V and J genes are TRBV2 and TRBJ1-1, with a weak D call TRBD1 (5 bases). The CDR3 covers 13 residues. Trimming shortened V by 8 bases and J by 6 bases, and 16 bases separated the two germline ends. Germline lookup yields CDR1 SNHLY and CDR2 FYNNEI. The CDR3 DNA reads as TGTGCCAGCGAGGGAGGGGATTTAGCTGAAGCTTTCTTT. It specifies CASEGGDLAEAFF.

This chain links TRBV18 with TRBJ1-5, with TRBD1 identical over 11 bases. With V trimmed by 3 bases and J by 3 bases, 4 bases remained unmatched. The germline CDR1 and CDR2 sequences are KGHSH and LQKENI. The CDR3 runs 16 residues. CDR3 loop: CASSPRDRGSNQPQHF. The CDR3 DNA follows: TGTGCCAGCTCACCCCGGGACAGGGGGTCCAATCAGCCCCAGCATTTT. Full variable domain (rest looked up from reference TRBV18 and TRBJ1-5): NAGVMQNPRHLVRRRGQEARLRCSPMKGHSHVYWYRQLPEEGLKFMVYLQKENIIDESGMPKERFSAEFPKEGPSILRIQQVVRGDSAAYFCASSPRDRGSNQPQHFGDGTRLSIL.

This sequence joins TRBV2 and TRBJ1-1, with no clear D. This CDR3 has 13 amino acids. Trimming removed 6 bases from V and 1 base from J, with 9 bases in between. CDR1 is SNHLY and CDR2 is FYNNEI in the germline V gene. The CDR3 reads CASRVTGNTEAFF. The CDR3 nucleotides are TGTGCCAGCAGAGTCACGGGGAACACTGAAGCTTTCTTT. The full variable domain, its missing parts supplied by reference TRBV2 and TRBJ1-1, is EPEVTQTPSHQVTQMGQEVILRCVPISNHLYFYWYRQILGQKVEFLVSFYNNEISEKSEIFDDQFSVERPDGSNFTLKIRSTKLEDSAMYFCASRVTGNTEAFFGQGTRLTVV.

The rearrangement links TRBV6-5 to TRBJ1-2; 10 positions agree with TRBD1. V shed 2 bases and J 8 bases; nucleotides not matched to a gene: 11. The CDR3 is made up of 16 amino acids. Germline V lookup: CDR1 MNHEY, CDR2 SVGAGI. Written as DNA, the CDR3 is TGTGCCAGCAGTTACCCCGCAGGGGACAGGGGATACGGCTACACCTTC. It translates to CASSYPAGDRGYGYTF.

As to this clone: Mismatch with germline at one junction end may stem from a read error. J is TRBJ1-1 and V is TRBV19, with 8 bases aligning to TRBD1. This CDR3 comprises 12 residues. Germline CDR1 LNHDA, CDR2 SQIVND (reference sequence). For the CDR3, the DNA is TGTGCCAGTGGTATTCAGGGGGCTCAAGCTTTCTTT. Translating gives CASGIQGAQAFF.